These T cell receptor beta chains were read from a single sample in a study of regulatory T cells in long-lasting Graves disease. One entry per CDR3 protein, called by TCRdb with MiXCR from the multiplex PCR reads. The repertoire holds around 400,000 distinct CDR3 sequences, with 21% as singletons. Source: peripheral blood mononuclear cells (PBMCs), taken when the disease was refractory, from a patient treated with antithyroid drugs. These receptors originate from a female donor with Graves disease. Each CDR3 is given with its conserved first and last residue. D genes are given only for firm matches. Size tells how often a clone was seen (once, few, many) or the class of an expanded clone, and some rows leave it out.

TRBV2	many	TRBD1	TRBJ2-5	TGTGCCAGCAGGGGCGGACAGGGACAGACCCAGTACTTC	CASRGGQGQTQYF
TRBV20-1	few	TRBD1	TRBJ2-7	TGCAGTGCTAGAGCTGGGACAGGGGAAGGGTCGGGCTCCTACGAGCAGTACTTC	CSARAGTGEGSGSYEQYF
TRBV7-9	NA	NA	TRBJ2-7	TGTGCCAGCAGCTCGTCCCTAGGGCCCGGGCCCTACGAGCAGTACTTC	CASSSSLGPGPYEQYF
TRBV5-1	many	TRBD1	TRBJ2-7	TGCGCCAGCAGCTTACAAACAGGGGGAACCTACGAGCAGTACTTC	CASSLQTGGTYEQYF
TRBV2	many	NA	TRBJ2-5	TGTGCCAGTAAGACCGCCCAAGAGACCCAGTACTTC	CASKTAQETQYF
TRBV7-9	NA	NA	TRBJ2-2	TGTGCCAGCACCACCCTGGGCACCGGGGAGCTGTTTTTT	CASTTLGTGELFF
TRBV28	many	TRBD1	TRBJ2-7	TGTGCCAGCAGTTCGGGACCCGGAGCGGACAGGGTCTACGAGCAGTACTTC	CASSSGPGADRVYEQYF
TRBV6-2/TRBV6-3	many	NA	TRBJ1-6	TGTGCCAGCAGAGCTCCGGGAGCCTCACCCCTCCACTTT	CASRAPGASPLHF
TRBV10-3	NA	NA	TRBJ2-5	TGTGCCATCAGTGAACCGGGAAGGACCCAGTACTTC	CAISEPGRTQYF
TRBV4-2	NA	TRBD1	TRBJ1-5	TGTGCCAGCAGCCAATCGGACAGGGTTGGAGATCAGCCCCAGCATTTT	CASSQSDRVGDQPQHF
TRBV6-2/TRBV6-3	NA	NA	TRBJ2-1	TGTGCCAGCAGCTTTGAGGGACCTTTATACAATGAGCAGTTCTTC	CASSFEGPLYNEQFF
TRBV18	few	TRBD1	TRBJ1-1	TGTGCCAGCTCACCCTCAGGACAGGGCCTGAACACTGAAGCTTTCTTT	CASSPSGQGLNTEAFF
TRBV28	medium-sized	NA	TRBJ1-5	TGTGCCAGCAGGCTCGGTTCTGGGGCCCAGCATTTT	CASRLGSGAQHF
TRBV2	many	TRBD1	TRBJ2-7	TGTGCCAGCCTCCGGGACAGCGGCGAGCAGTACTTC	CASLRDSGEQYF
TRBV28	NA	NA	TRBJ1-3	TGTGCCAGCAGTCCACTAGGCGGGGATTCTGGAAACACCATATATTTT	CASSPLGGDSGNTIYF
TRBV30	NA	NA	TRBJ1-1	TGTGCCTGGAGTGTACTGGGGAATTATGCTTTCTTT	CAWSVLGNYAFF
TRBV30	few	TRBD1	TRBJ1-2	TGTGCCTGGAGGCCTCCGGGACAGGGGGCAGGGGACACCTTC	CAWRPPGQGAGDTF
TRBV6-1	few	NA	TRBJ2-3	TGTGCCAGCGGGCAGAAATCTGGAGGCACAGATACGCAGTATTTT	CASGQKSGGTDTQYF
TRBV6-1	many	TRBD2	TRBJ2-7	TGTGCCAGCAGTAACGGCGGGAGTAGCTACGAGCAGTACTTC	CASSNGGSSYEQYF
TRBV11-2	few	NA	TRBJ1-4	TGTGCCAGCAGCTTACCGGGGGCAGGGGATGAAAAACTGTTTTTT	CASSLPGAGDEKLFF
TRBV7-9	few	NA	TRBJ2-1	TGTGCCAGCAGCTCGACAGCGAGCTCCTACAATGAGCAGTTCTTC	CASSSTASSYNEQFF
TRBV28	many	NA	TRBJ1-2	TGTGCCAGCAAAATTCAGGGTTTGGGCTACACCTTC	CASKIQGLGYTF
TRBV7-8	many	NA	TRBJ1-1	TGTGCCAGCAGCTCCTCCGATGAAGCTTTCTTT	CASSSSDEAFF
TRBV29-1	few	TRBD1	TRBJ2-7	TGCAGCGTTGATGGAGCAGGGGGTAACGAGCAGTACTTC	CSVDGAGGNEQYF
TRBV19	few	TRBD2	TRBJ2-5	TGTGCCAGTAGTATAGCGGGGGGACAAGAGACCCAGTACTTC	CASSIAGGQETQYF
TRBV11-1	few	NA	TRBJ1-2	TGTGCCAGCAGCTTAAACAGGGTCTCTCGCTACACCTTC	CASSLNRVSRYTF
TRBV12-3/TRBV12-4	NA	TRBD1	TRBJ2-3	TGTGCCAGCAATCGAGGGGGCCAGAGATACACAGATACGCAGTATTTT	CASNRGGQRYTDTQYF
TRBV30	NA	TRBD1	TRBJ2-7	TGTGCCTGGAGTGGAAACAGGGGAACTACCTACGAGCAGTACTTC	CAWSGNRGTTYEQYF
TRBV3-1	NA	NA	TRBJ2-6	TGTGCCAGCACCCCTGCGGGCGTAGAAAGCTCTGGGGCCAACGTCCTGACTTTC	CASTPAGVESSGANVLTF
TRBV18	many	NA	TRBJ2-7	TGTGCCAGCTCACGGGGGGCAAGGGAGCAGTACTTC	CASSRGAREQYF
TRBV11-2	few	NA	TRBJ2-6	TGTGCCAGCAGCTTACCCGATTTACAGGGGGCCAACGTCCTGACTTTC	CASSLPDLQGANVLTF
TRBV7-7	NA	NA	TRBJ2-5	TGTGCCAGCAGCGAAAAGGGACTTCGCAGGGAGACCCAGTACTTC	CASSEKGLRRETQYF
TRBV5-1	NA	NA	TRBJ2-5	TGCGCCAGCAGCCCTGAAGGGGGGACAGAGACCCAGTACTTC	CASSPEGGTETQYF
TRBV28	many	NA	TRBJ2-5	TGTGCCAGCAGCCCCGGTAGCTACGCGCAGGAGACCCAGTACTTC	CASSPGSYAQETQYF
TRBV30	many	NA	TRBJ1-1	TGTGCCTGGACGAGGGGCGGTGAAGCTTTCTTT	CAWTRGGEAFF